These 13 T cell receptor beta chains originate from one sample sequenced in a study of shared clonotypes between healthy human individuals. Naive CD8 cells lacked CD45RO and underwent positive selection for CCR7, leaving out terminally differentiated effector memory CD45RA+ cells. Clones were read by immunoSEQ multiplex PCR, and TCRdb kept only the in-frame ones, dropping some. The repertoire consists of about 2.1 million clones, with roughly 95% occurring once and the leading ten covering around 1.7%. The specimen sequenced was naive CD8+ T cells from PBMCs. The receptor source for this set is a man aged 18 to 29 in good health. Some clones in this sample may be carry-over from other donors' samples.

This clone came up once. The DNA for the CDR3 is TGTGCCAGCAGGAGCGGGTCCTTTCATGAGCAGTACTTC. This sequence encodes CASRSGSFHEQYF. This rearrangement joins TRBV27 to TRBJ2-7, with D possibly matching TRBD2 (6 bases). Germline CDR1 and CDR2: MNHEY and SMNVEV (reference sequence). CDR3 length: 13 amino acids. V lost 6 bases, J lost 7 bases, and 16 bases lay in between.

This chain joins TRBV11-1 and TRBJ2-5; possibly TRBD2 for D (6 bases). The V and J ends lost 1 base and 5 bases respectively, with 14 bases between them. Per the germline V gene, CDR1 is SGHAT and CDR2 is FQDESV (reference sequence). The CDR3 has 15 amino acids. CDR3: CASSLGMEGVETQYF. CDR3 sequence (DNA): TGTGCCAGCAGCTTAGGGATGGAGGGAGTCGAGACCCAGTACTTC.

This chain uses TRBV28 with TRBJ2-5, with 7 positions matching TRBD1. CDR3 length equals 16 residues. The V gene end was trimmed by 7 bases and the J gene end by 5 bases; junction bases not matched to a gene: 16. Germline assignment: CDR1 MDHEN and CDR2 SYDVKM. The CDR3 coding sequence is TGTGCCAGCACCAGTTGGAAAGGGCAGGGGGTTGAGACCCAGTACTTC. It specifies CASTSWKGQGVETQYF.

This clone has a single count. The chain carries TRBV4-3 and TRBJ1-2; a possible D gene is TRBD1 (6 bases). CDR1 LGHNA and CDR2 YSLEER come from the germline V gene. The CDR3 contains 16 residues. V lost 1 base and J lost 4, with 16 bases in between. This CDR3 is CASSQVTRDTGYGYTF. The CDR3 region has the DNA TGCGCCAGCAGCCAAGTTACCAGGGACACGGGCTATGGCTACACCTTC.

CDR3 bases: TGTGCCAGCAGTCCTAGCGGGAGTTTGAATACGCAGTATTTT. The encoded protein is CASSPSGSLNTQYF. This chain links TRBV27 with TRBJ2-3; TRBD2 aligns across 10 bases. The J segment lost 7 bases and the V segment lost 5 bases, leaving 6 bases of the junction unmatched. The CDR3 is 14 amino acids. From germline, CDR1 is MNHEY and CDR2 SMNVEV (reference sequence).

Only one count was recorded for this clone. The J gene is TRBJ2-1, the V gene TRBV6-6; D is possibly TRBD2 (5 bases). Trimming stripped 6 bases from V and 0 bases from J, with 15 bases between. CDR3 size: 16 residues. CDR1 and CDR2 from the germline V gene are MNHNY and SVGAGI (reference sequence). CDR3 in amino acids: CASRRWVASSYNEQFF. In DNA form, the CDR3 reads TGTGCCAGCAGACGCTGGGTAGCGAGCTCCTACAATGAGCAGTTCTTC.

This rearrangement joins TRBV4-1 to TRBJ2-3; 11 nucleotides agree with TRBD2. Germline assignment: CDR1 MGHRA and CDR2 YSYEKL. V was pared by 6 bases and J by 2 bases, with 7 bases of the junction left unmatched. The CDR3 length is 16 residues. CDR3 sequence: CASSKGLAEITDTQYF. The CDR3 nucleotides are TGCGCCAGCAGTAAGGGACTAGCGGAAATCACAGATACGCAGTATTTT.

The V gene is TRBV11-2, the J gene TRBJ2-3; TRBD1 matches 8 bases. The V and J ends lost 4 bases and 4 bases, in that order; junction bases with no gene match: 10. The length of the CDR3 is 16 residues. The germline gives CDR1 SGHAT, CDR2 FQNNGV. The CDR3 here is CASSSSAGGASDTQYF. For the CDR3, the DNA is TGTGCCAGCAGCTCCAGCGCAGGGGGCGCCTCAGATACGCAGTATTTT.

The V and J genes are TRBV19 and TRBJ2-3; 10 nucleotides match TRBD2. V was pared by 6 bases and J by 5 bases, with 11 bases of the junction left unmatched. Germline CDR1 is LNHDA and CDR2 is SQIVND (reference sequence). The CDR3 totals 16 residues. CDR3 DNA: TGTGCCAGTAGCTCCAGACTAGCGGGCAAGGGAGATACGCAGTATTTT. It encodes CASSSRLAGKGDTQYF.

The V and J genes are TRBV5-1 and TRBJ2-1; TRBD2 matches at 10 bases. Germline trimming cut 5 bases from V and 3 bases from J; bases unmatched to any gene: 5. The CDR3 spans 15 residues. Germline V CDR1 and CDR2: SGHRS, YFSETQ. The CDR3 loop is CASRPAGGVYNEQFF. As DNA, the CDR3 is TGCGCCAGCAGACCAGCGGGAGGGGTCTACAATGAGCAGTTCTTC. The complete variable domain, with remaining parts taken from reference TRBV5-1 and TRBJ2-1, reads KAGVTQTPRYLIKTRGQQVTLSCSPISGHRSVSWYQQTPGQGLQFLFEYFSETQRNKGNFPGRFSGRQFSNSRSEMNVSTLELGDSALYLCASRPAGGVYNEQFFGPGTRLTVL.

The chain joins TRBV25-1 to TRBJ1-2; TRBD1 matches 7 bases. Germline CDR1 reads MGHDK; CDR2 reads SYGVNS. The CDR3 has 14 residues. The junction had 10 bases not matched to a gene; V was cut back by 4 bases and J by 8 bases. Here the CDR3 reads CASSGDRARGGYTF. CDR3 nucleotides: TGTGCCAGCAGTGGAGACAGGGCCCGGGGGGGCTACACCTTC.

The V call is TRBV27, the J call TRBJ2-7; 7 bases fit TRBD2. CDR1 is MNHEY, CDR2 SMNVEV, per germline (reference sequence). The V gene end was trimmed by 2 bases and the J gene end by 4 bases; junction bases not matched to a gene: 11. There are 16 residues in the CDR3. For the CDR3, the DNA is TGTGCCAGCAGTTTAACGGCACGGGGGGTTTATTACGAGCAGTACTTC. Residues: CASSLTARGVYYEQYF.

J is TRBJ1-4 and V is TRBV5-8, with no clear D. V dropped 0 bases and J dropped 4 bases, with 13 bases sitting between them. This CDR3 region has 16 residues. The germline V gene encodes CDR1 SGHTS and CDR2 YDEGEE. CDR3 nucleotide sequence: TGTGCCAGCAGCTTGGGTCGGTTGGGGATTAATGAAAAACTGTTTTTT. It is translated as CASSLGRLGINEKLFF.